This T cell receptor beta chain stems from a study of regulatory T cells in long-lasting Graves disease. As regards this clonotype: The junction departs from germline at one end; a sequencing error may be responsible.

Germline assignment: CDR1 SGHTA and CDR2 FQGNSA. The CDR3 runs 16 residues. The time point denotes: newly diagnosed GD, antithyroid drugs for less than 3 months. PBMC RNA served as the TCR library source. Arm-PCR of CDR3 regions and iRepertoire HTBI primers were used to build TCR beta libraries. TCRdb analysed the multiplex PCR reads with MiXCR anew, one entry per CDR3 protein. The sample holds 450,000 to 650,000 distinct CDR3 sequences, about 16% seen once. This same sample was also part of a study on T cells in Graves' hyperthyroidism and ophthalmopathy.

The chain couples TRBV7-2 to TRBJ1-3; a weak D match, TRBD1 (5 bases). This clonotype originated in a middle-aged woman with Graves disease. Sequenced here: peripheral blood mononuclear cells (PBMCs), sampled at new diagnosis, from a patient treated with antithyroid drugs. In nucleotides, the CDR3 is TGCGCCAGCAGCTTATCGAGCGGGGCATTTGGAAACACCATATATTTT. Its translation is CASSLSSGAFGNTIYF. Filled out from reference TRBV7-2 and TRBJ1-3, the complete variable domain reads GAGVSQSPSNKVTEKGKDVELRCDPISGHTALYWYRQSLGQGLEFLIYFQGNSAPDKSGLPSDRFSAERTGGSVSTLTIQRTQQEDSAVYLCASSLSSGAFGNTIYFGEGSWLTVV.